The 3 T cell receptor beta chains in this list originate from one sample, sequenced in a study of shared clonotypes between healthy human individuals. Libraries were prepared by immunoSEQ multiplex PCR; TCRdb keeps only in-frame clonotypes and omits some of them. The profile shows roughly 2 million clones, 90% to 95% of them singletons. Sequences were obtained from naive CD4+ T cells sorted from blood. The sample's subset: CD45RA+ positively selected. The origin of the receptors is a man between 18 and 35 years old in good health.

The chain employs TRBV2 and TRBJ2-7; possible D gene TRBD1, 5 bases. The CDR3 is 14 amino acids. Trimming removed 8 bases at V and 5 bases at J, with 19 bases between. Germline-derived CDR1 and CDR2 are SNHLY and FYNNEI. CDR3 in DNA: TGTGCCAGCGGGTTGGGCCAGGGCGTCGACGAGCAGTACTTC. Encoded protein: CASGLGQGVDEQYF.

The rearrangement joins TRBV14 to TRBJ1-1; D ambiguous. Germline CDR1 SGHDN, CDR2 FVKESK. V was shortened by 1 base and J by 11 bases, with 11 bases between the two germline ends. The CDR3 runs to 12 residues. The CDR3 coding sequence is TGTGCCAGCAGCCAAGTACCCCTTGGGGCTTTCTTT. Protein: CASSQVPLGAFF.

The chain employs TRBV6-5 and TRBJ1-2; no clear D. The V end lost 2 bases, the J end lost 10 bases, and 17 bases lay between the germline ends. CDR3 length: 14 residues. Germline assignment: CDR1 MNHEY and CDR2 SVGAGI. The CDR3 sequence is CASSYDPTSLNYTF. CDR3 in DNA: TGTGCCAGCAGTTACGATCCGACCAGCTTGAACTACACCTTC.